The 6 T cell receptor beta chains presented below share a single source sample, sequenced in a study of CD8 T cells in ankylosing spondylitis. TCRdb processed the 5' RACE reads anew with MiXCR; each CDR3 protein has one entry. This repertoire shows some 290,000 distinct CDR3 sequences, 15% to 25% found once; its top ten account for 7.5% to 9%. The specimen was blood, either unsorted or a sorted T cell fraction (not recorded which). These TCRs come from a male donor with ankylosing spondylitis or in good health (not recorded which).

This clonotype came up many times. The chain uses TRBV5-1 and TRBJ2-3, with D perhaps TRBD1 (5 bases). The CDR3 is 15 amino acids. Germline values: CDR1 SGHRS, CDR2 YFSETQ. V lost 3 bases and J lost 3, with 14 bases in between. This CDR3 reads CASSSIPRGTDTQYF. CDR3 nucleotides: TGCGCCAGCAGCTCTATCCCTAGGGGTACAGATACGCAGTATTTT. Together with reference TRBV5-1 and TRBJ2-3, the CDR3 gives the full variable domain: KAGVTQTPRYLIKTRGQQVTLSCSPISGHRSVSWYQQTPGQGLQFLFEYFSETQRNKGNFPGRFSGRQFSNSRSEMNVSTLELGDSALYLCASSSIPRGTDTQYFGPGTRLTVL.

This sequence joins TRBV5-1 and TRBJ1-1; unclear D gene. Trimming removed 5 bases at V and 1 base at J, with 6 bases between. The CDR3 has 12 residues. Germline V gives CDR1 SGHRS, CDR2 YFSETQ. The CDR3 here is CASRLGNTEAFF. CDR3 sequence (DNA): TGCGCCAGCAGACTGGGGAACACTGAAGCTTTCTTT. The variable domain in full, completed from reference TRBV5-1 and TRBJ1-1, reads KAGVTQTPRYLIKTRGQQVTLSCSPISGHRSVSWYQQTPGQGLQFLFEYFSETQRNKGNFPGRFSGRQFSNSRSEMNVSTLELGDSALYLCASRLGNTEAFFGQGTRLTVV.

This clonotype was recorded a few times. V usage is TRBV29-1 and J usage is TRBJ2-5; no firm D call. CDR3 length: 12 residues. Germline V gene data show CDR1 as SQVTM and CDR2 as ANQGSEA. Trimming pared 1 base from V and 0 bases from J, leaving 3 bases between. DNA for the CDR3: TGCAGCGTTGAAGGCTACCAAGAGACCCAGTACTTC. Translating it yields CSVEGYQETQYF.

This clonotype came up a few times. The chain has TRBV5-5 and TRBJ1-5; D gene ambiguous. The ends were cut back, 4 bases at V and 2 bases at J, with 10 bases in the middle. Germline CDR1 and CDR2: SGHKS and YYEKEE (reference sequence). The CDR3 is 14 amino acids. CDR3 bases: TGTGCCAGCAGCATAACGGGAGGCAATCAGCCCCAGCATTTT. This translates into CASSITGGNQPQHF.

This clonotype showed up just a few times. This chain connects TRBV6-1 to TRBJ2-7; D gene uncertain. Germline-derived CDR1 and CDR2 are MNHNS and SASEGT. V lost 6 bases, J lost 4 bases, and 10 bases lay in between. CDR3 length equals 12 residues. Here the CDR3 reads CASRGDRYEQYV. DNA of the CDR3: TGTGCCAGCAGGGGCGACCGTTACGAGCAGTACGTC.

A few counts support this clonotype. The CDR3 DNA reads as TGCGCCAGCAGCTTCGGACAGGGGGCGCGTTTAAATGAGCAGTTCTTC. Amino acids: CASSFGQGARLNEQFF. The V gene is TRBV5-1, the J gene TRBJ2-1, with 11 bases fitting TRBD1. The CDR3 length is 16 residues. The germline gives CDR1 SGHRS, CDR2 YFSETQ. J lost 7 bases, V lost 2 bases, and 8 bases had no gene match.